The rows below give T cell receptor beta chains drawn from one sample of a study of cytomegalovirus exposure and HLA in healthy donors. Profiling relied on immunoSEQ multiplex PCR, and the TCRdb table lists in-frame clones only, not all of them. The sample contains about 130,000 clones, approximately 77% of which appear only once. Sequencing used PBMCs. Source of these receptors: a young man in good health and CMV-seronegative. CDR3s include the opening cysteine and the closing phenylalanine or tryptophan. A D gene is named only where the DNA matches it firmly. Only some rows state a clone size, as once, few, many or a class for expanded clones.

TRBV5-8	few	TRBJ2-5	TRBD1	TGTGCCAGCACCAGACGGGACAGGCATGGGACCCAGTACTTC	CASTRRDRHGTQYF
TRBV10-2	-	TRBJ1-1	TRBD1	TGCGCCAGCAGTGAGCCAGGGGGCTGGTCTGAAGCTTTCTTT	CASSEPGGWSEAFF
TRBV7-2	few	TRBJ1-2	-	TGTGCCAGCAGCTTAGCGGGCAGGGCGGCTAACTATGGCTACACCTTC	CASSLAGRAANYGYTF
TRBV18	-	TRBJ2-5	-	TGTGCCAGCTCACGCGACATTGGGTTCCAAGAGACCCAGTACTTC	CASSRDIGFQETQYF
TRBV4-1	-	TRBJ2-1	-	TGCGCCAGCAGCCAAGCTTCCCTCGACAATGAGCAGTTCTTC	CASSQASLDNEQFF
TRBV7-9	-	TRBJ2-7	-	TGTGCCAGCAGCTTACTTGGAGGCTACGAGCAGTACTTC	CASSLLGGYEQYF
TRBV18	-	TRBJ1-1	-	TGTGCCAGCTCACCATCTGAGTACACTGAAGCTTTCTTT	CASSPSEYTEAFF
TRBV6-5	-	TRBJ2-7	TRBD1	TGTGCCAGCAGTTACACCGGGACAGGGCCCCACGAGCAGTACTTC	CASSYTGTGPHEQYF
TRBV18	-	TRBJ1-1	TRBD1	TGTGCCAGCTCACCTGAGGGACAGTCGACTGAAGCTTTCTTT	CASSPEGQSTEAFF
TRBV6-5	-	TRBJ2-3	-	TGTGCCAGCAGTTACCCCGGAGCGGACACAGATACGCAGTATTTT	CASSYPGADTDTQYF
TRBV6-1	-	TRBJ2-7	-	TGTGCCAGCTTGGGCAGGAATCACTACGAGCAGTACTTC	CASLGRNHYEQYF
TRBV10-1	-	TRBJ1-2	-	TGCGCCAGCACCGTGGGCCCCGGCTACACCTTC	CASTVGPGYTF
TRBV6-7	few	TRBJ2-1	TRBD2	TGTGCCAGCAGTTACATGACCAGCGGGGAATACAATGAGCAGTTCTTC	CASSYMTSGEYNEQFF
TRBV10-1	-	TRBJ2-1	TRBD2	TGCGCCAGCAGTGACTCCAGAGCGGGAGCCGATGAGCAGTTCTTC	CASSDSRAGADEQFF
TRBV10-3	-	TRBJ2-5	TRBD2	TGTGCCACTGCACTAGCGGGGTATCAAGAGACCCAGTACTTC	CATALAGYQETQYF
TRBV7-9	-	TRBJ2-7	-	TGTGCCAGCAGCCCAGTGGACATAGTCATTTCCTACGAGCAGTACTTC	CASSPVDIVISYEQYF
TRBV28	-	TRBJ1-5	TRBD1	TGTGCCAGCAGTCCGGTCCGGGTCGGGACAGGGAATCAGCCCCAGCATTTT	CASSPVRVGTGNQPQHF
TRBV15	-	TRBJ2-7	TRBD1	TGTGCCACCAGCCCTGGACAGGGGGAGGGCGAGCAGTACTTC	CATSPGQGEGEQYF
TRBV28	once	TRBJ1-1	TRBD1	TGTGCCAGCAGTTCTCCCGGGACAGGGGTCACTGAAGCTTTCTTT	CASSSPGTGVTEAFF
TRBV28	few	TRBJ2-7	TRBD2	TGTGCCAGCAGTCCGGGGACTAGGTGGATCGAGCAGTACTTC	CASSPGTRWIEQYF
TRBV5-1	-	TRBJ1-1	TRBD1	TGCGCCAGCAGCTTGGGACTACAGGGGGGGAACACTGAAGCTTTCTTT	CASSLGLQGGNTEAFF
TRBV2	-	TRBJ1-2	TRBD1	TGTGCCAGCAGAGACAGGGGGCGCATCTATGGCTACACCTTC	CASRDRGRIYGYTF
TRBV11-2	-	TRBJ2-1	-	TGTGCCAGCAGGTCAGGGGGAACTAGCGGATACAATGAGCAGTTCTTC	CASRSGGTSGYNEQFF
TRBV18	-	TRBJ2-1	TRBD1	TGTGCCAGCTCACCTACCGGGACAGGGTTTCATGAGCAGTTCTTC	CASSPTGTGFHEQFF
TRBV5-6	few	TRBJ2-7	TRBD1	TGTGCCAGCAGCGTACAGGGGATCACCTACGAGCAGTACTTC	CASSVQGITYEQYF
TRBV6-1	once	TRBJ1-1	-	TGTGCCAGCCGGAAACGGGGTGATGAAGCTTTCTTT	CASRKRGDEAFF
TRBV9	-	TRBJ1-4	-	TGTGCCAGCAGCGTAGGTCCAGGAGGGCCTACTAATGAAAAACTGTTTTTT	CASSVGPGGPTNEKLFF
TRBV2	-	TRBJ2-7	-	TGTGCCAGCAGTGAAGCGCTTCTGGGTTTGGGCAACGAGCAGTACTTC	CASSEALLGLGNEQYF
TRBV10-3	-	TRBJ2-2	-	TGTGCCATCAGTGAGGTAGACAAGACCGGGGAGCTGTTTTTT	CAISEVDKTGELFF
TRBV28	-	TRBJ2-1	TRBD1	TGTGCCAGCAGTTTATGGGGACAGCAGGGTGAGCAGTTCTTC	CASSLWGQQGEQFF
TRBV30	-	TRBJ2-2	TRBD2	TGTGCCTGGAGCCCTTGGACTCCCGGGGGGATCGCCGGGGAGCTGTTTTTT	CAWSPWTPGGIAGELFF
TRBV7-9	-	TRBJ2-5	-	TGTGCCAGCAGCTTAAAGCGATCCGGGATTCAGACCCAGTACTTC	CASSLKRSGIQTQYF
TRBV6-5	-	TRBJ1-1	-	TGTGCCAGCAGACGTAGGGGGGGCACTGAAGCTTTCTTT	CASRRRGGTEAFF